This is a list of T cell receptor beta chains from one sample in a study of blood T cell repertoires in COVID-19. Generated by immunoSEQ multiplex PCR, the TCRdb table keeps only in-frame clones and is missing some. The repertoire holds fewer than 130,000 clones, around 76% seen once, with about 3.7% in the top ten. Sequenced: peripheral blood. The receptors were sampled from an elderly woman with acute or convalescent COVID-19. Both conserved end residues are part of each CDR3. A D gene is named only where the DNA matches it firmly. Size is omitted from some rows. Given values are once, few, many or a class for expanded clones.

V gene	J gene	D gene	clone size	CDR3 DNA	CDR3 protein
TRBV4-2	TRBJ2-1	.	.	TGTGCCAGCAGCCGGGAGGGGGGCTACTACAATGAGCAGTTCTTC	CASSREGGYYNEQFF
TRBV7-9	TRBJ1-1	.	once	TGTGCCAGCAGCTTGGGCCTGCAGGGTGAAGCTTTCTTT	CASSLGLQGEAFF
TRBV25-1	TRBJ1-6	TRBD1	.	TGTGCCAGCAGTCCCACAGGGGGCGCCTCTCTTTATAATTCACCCCTCCACTTT	CASSPTGGASLYNSPLHF
TRBV28	TRBJ2-1	TRBD2	.	TGTGCCAGCAGTTCCCAACTTGACAGGGAGAGCGGGAGGAGGGATGAGCAGTTCTTC	CASSSQLDRESGRRDEQFF
TRBV6-5	TRBJ1-2	TRBD1	.	TGTGCCAGCAGTTTGGACAGGGTCGGTGGCTACACCTTC	CASSLDRVGGYTF
TRBV3-1/TRBV3-2	TRBJ1-3	.	.	TGTGCCAGCAGTCAGGTAGACACCATATATTTT	CASSQVDTIYF
TRBV4-1	TRBJ2-5	.	.	TGCGCCAGCAGCCAAGGGTTTAGAGCAGAGACCCAGTACTTC	CASSQGFRAETQYF
TRBV6-5	TRBJ1-3	.	.	TGTGCCAGCTCTGCAGGCCGCGATGTAAACACCATATATTTT	CASSAGRDVNTIYF
TRBV6-2/TRBV6-3	TRBJ2-2	.	.	TGTGCCAGCAGTTACTCGTCCGACAGAATGAACACCGGGGAGCTGTTTTTT	CASSYSSDRMNTGELFF
TRBV28	TRBJ2-7	.	.	TGTGCCAGCAGCCCGCCGGGGAACGCGCCCTACGAGCAGTACTTC	CASSPPGNAPYEQYF
TRBV28	TRBJ2-7	.	.	TGTGCCACCGGGATATCCTACGAGCAGTACTTC	CATGISYEQYF
TRBV21-1	TRBJ2-3	.	.	TGTGCCAGCAGCAAAGTTTATGGGACAGGGGCCGCAGATACGCAGTATTTT	CASSKVYGTGAADTQYF
TRBV19	TRBJ1-5	TRBD1	.	TGTGCCAGTAGTATAAGCACGGGACAGTACAATCAGCCCCAGCATTTT	CASSISTGQYNQPQHF
TRBV7-6	TRBJ2-5	TRBD2	.	TGTGCCAGCAGCTTAGCGCGGGGGGTAGAGACCCAGTACTTC	CASSLARGVETQYF
TRBV30	TRBJ2-5	.	.	TGTGCCTGGCAAAAAATCGGGGGGCGGCAAGAGACCCAGTACTTC	CAWQKIGGRQETQYF
TRBV7-2	TRBJ2-1	.	.	TGTGCCAGCAGCTTACCAGACGGAATATTACTACACAATGAGCAGTTCTTC	CASSLPDGILLHNEQFF
TRBV10-3	TRBJ1-3	.	.	TGTGCCATCCGGGAAAAGGGTATCTCTGGAAACACCATATATTTT	CAIREKGISGNTIYF
TRBV10-3	TRBJ1-2	.	.	TGTGCCATCAGTTTGGGAGGAGACTATGGCTACACCTTC	CAISLGGDYGYTF
TRBV3-1/TRBV3-2	TRBJ1-2	.	.	TGTGCCAGCAGCCGAGACTCAGACTCTAACTATGGCTACACCTTC	CASSRDSDSNYGYTF
TRBV12-3/TRBV12-4	TRBJ1-1	TRBD1	many	TGTGCCAGCAGTGGGGGACAGGGCAAAGCTTTCTTT	CASSGGQGKAFF
TRBV10-1	TRBJ2-7	TRBD2	few	TGCGCCAGCAGTCCTCAAGCTAGCGGGAGCAACGAGCAGTACTTC	CASSPQASGSNEQYF
TRBV5-1	TRBJ2-7	.	.	TGCGCCAGCAGCCTGACACCCCTTGGGCAGTCCTACGAGCAGTACTTC	CASSLTPLGQSYEQYF
TRBV7-2	TRBJ2-1	TRBD2	.	TGTGCCAGCAGCTTATTCGGACTAGGAGGGAATGAGCAGTTCTTC	CASSLFGLGGNEQFF
TRBV5-8	TRBJ1-6	TRBD1	.	TGTGCCAGCAGCCCCAGGGGGCTTAATTCACCCCTCCACTTT	CASSPRGLNSPLHF
TRBV18	TRBJ1-1	TRBD1	.	TGTGCCAGCTCCTTATACCAGGGGGCGTTTGAAGCTTTCTTT	CASSLYQGAFEAFF
TRBV10-3	TRBJ1-6	TRBD1	few	TGTGCCATCAGTGCTGACAGGGGGGGATCACCCCTCCACTTT	CAISADRGGSPLHF
TRBV19	TRBJ2-2	TRBD1	.	TGTGCCAGCGGGGCGAACAGGGGCACCGGGGAGCTGTTTTTT	CASGANRGTGELFF
TRBV5-1	TRBJ2-3	.	.	TGCGCCAGCAGCTTGGAAGGGGCAGATACGCAGTATTTT	CASSLEGADTQYF
TRBV30	TRBJ1-2	.	.	TGTGCCTGGGCAGGGGAAGGAGGCTATGGCTACACCTTC	CAWAGEGGYGYTF
TRBV5-4	TRBJ2-1	TRBD2	.	TGTGCCAGCAGCCTCGAGCGGGAGAACGGCGAGCAGTTCTTC	CASSLERENGEQFF
TRBV5-5	TRBJ1-2	TRBD1	.	TGTGCCAGCAGCTCCGTCCCGGGACAGGGAATAGACGCTGGCTACACCTTC	CASSSVPGQGIDAGYTF
TRBV9	TRBJ1-6	.	few	TGTGCCAGCAGCGTCCGGGAAGGCTCACCCCTCCACTTT	CASSVREGSPLHF
TRBV7-3	TRBJ2-2	.	.	TGTGCCAGCAGCTTAAGAGGGCGAACACTGCCGAACACCGGGGAGCTGTTTTTT	CASSLRGRTLPNTGELFF
TRBV30	TRBJ2-7	TRBD1	.	TGTGCCTGGAGCGAAGGGACAGCCACCTACGAGCAGTACTTC	CAWSEGTATYEQYF
TRBV13	TRBJ1-4	TRBD1	once	TGTGCCAGCAGCCCTCCCGGGACAGGGGGCGAGGAAAAACTGTTTTTT	CASSPPGTGGEEKLFF
TRBV5-5	TRBJ2-1	TRBD2	.	TGTGCCAGCAGCTTCCTAGCGGGGAGAGAGAATGAGCAGTTCTTC	CASSFLAGRENEQFF
TRBV6-1	TRBJ1-6	TRBD1	.	TGTGCCAGCAGTGAAGCAGGGACAGGGATTTCACCCCTCCACTTT	CASSEAGTGISPLHF
TRBV6-2/TRBV6-3	TRBJ2-4	.	.	TGTGCCAGCAGTTCGGGGGTCGGGAACATTCAGTACTTC	CASSSGVGNIQYF
TRBV30	TRBJ2-3	.	.	TGTGCCTGGAGCGACGGGATACCTCCAGATACGCAGTATTTT	CAWSDGIPPDTQYF
TRBV6-5	TRBJ1-6	.	.	TGTGCCAGCTATTCTACGACAGGCAGGAATTCACCCCTCCACTTT	CASYSTTGRNSPLHF
TRBV5-1	TRBJ1-4	.	.	TGCGCCAGCAGCTTACAGGGAACTAATGAAAAACTGTTTTTT	CASSLQGTNEKLFF
TRBV30	TRBJ2-3	.	.	TGTGCATGGGACATTAGCACAGATACGCAGTATTTT	CAWDISTDTQYF
TRBV4-1	TRBJ2-2	TRBD1	.	TGCGCCAGCAGCCAAGATTTGGGGACAGGCGGGCTGTTTTTT	CASSQDLGTGGLFF
TRBV2	TRBJ2-7	.	once	TGTGCCAGCAGTGAAGGGTCAGAAAACTACGAGCAGTACTTC	CASSEGSENYEQYF
TRBV5-1	TRBJ2-3	.	.	TGCGCCAGCAGCTTGGGGATCGACATTAGCACAGATACGCAGTATTTT	CASSLGIDISTDTQYF
TRBV3-1/TRBV3-2	TRBJ2-1	.	.	TGTGCCAGCAGCCAAGCAGGGCAGACGAGTGAGCAGTTCTTC	CASSQAGQTSEQFF
TRBV12-5	TRBJ1-4	.	.	TGTGCTAGTGGTTTGGCGCCGACAGCCTCGAGCGAAAAACTGTTTTTT	CASGLAPTASSEKLFF
TRBV2	TRBJ1-5	TRBD1	.	TGTGCCAGCAGTGTATCAGGGACAGCTGGTTCAGGCAATCAGCCCCAGCATTTT	CASSVSGTAGSGNQPQHF
TRBV13	TRBJ1-1	.	few	TGTGCCAGCAGCTTCAGGGGTTTAACTGAAGCTTTCTTT	CASSFRGLTEAFF
TRBV3-1/TRBV3-2	TRBJ1-5	.	.	TGTGCCAGCAGCCCCTCCCAGGGGAGGGGTTATCAGCCCCAGCATTTT	CASSPSQGRGYQPQHF
TRBV9	TRBJ2-2	.	.	TGTGCCAGCAGTCGCCAGGGCTTTTCGAACACCGGGGAGCTGTTTTTT	CASSRQGFSNTGELFF
TRBV5-1	TRBJ1-1	.	.	TGCGCCAGCAGCTTGGGACGGGTGGAGACTGAAGCTTTCTTT	CASSLGRVETEAFF
TRBV5-6	TRBJ2-5	TRBD2	once	TGTGCCAGCAGTCGGACTAGCGGGGGGGAAGAGACCCAGTACTTC	CASSRTSGGEETQYF
TRBV11-2	TRBJ2-3	.	.	TGTGCCAGCAGTCATGGCACAGATACGCAGTATTTT	CASSHGTDTQYF
TRBV27	TRBJ2-6	.	.	TGTGCCAGCAGCCGAGACAGCTCTGGGGCCAACGTCCTGACTTTC	CASSRDSSGANVLTF
TRBV7-2	TRBJ1-4	.	.	TGTGCCAGCAGCTTAGGTACAGGGACTAATGAAAAACTGTTTTTT	CASSLGTGTNEKLFF
TRBV12-5	TRBJ2-2	TRBD2	.	TGTGCTAGTGGCTGGACTAGCGGGGGCAACACCGGGGAGCTGTTTTTT	CASGWTSGGNTGELFF